Only a few counts were recorded for the clone carrying this T cell receptor (beta chain). This entry is derived from a study of beta chain features in type 1 diabetes. Expressed TCRB transcripts were sequenced after all isolated RNA was converted to cDNA. Generated by immunoSEQ multiplex PCR, the TCRdb table keeps only in-frame clones and is missing some. Of under 400,000 clones in the sample, roughly a fifth were seen once. CDR1 and CDR2 (germline): LGHNA, YNFKEQ. This CDR3 comprises 16 residues. J was trimmed by 6 bases and V by 0 bases; bases with no gene match: 6. Sequencing was done on a sample of naive CD4+ T cells from blood. V usage is TRBV4-2 and J usage is TRBJ1-5, with 9 bases matching TRBD1. The TCR sequence derives from a woman aged 18-29 years in good health. The chain's CDR3 is CASSQEGGQGGQPQHF. CDR3 in DNA: TGTGCCAGCAGCCAAGAGGGGGGACAGGGCGGTCAGCCCCAGCATTTT.